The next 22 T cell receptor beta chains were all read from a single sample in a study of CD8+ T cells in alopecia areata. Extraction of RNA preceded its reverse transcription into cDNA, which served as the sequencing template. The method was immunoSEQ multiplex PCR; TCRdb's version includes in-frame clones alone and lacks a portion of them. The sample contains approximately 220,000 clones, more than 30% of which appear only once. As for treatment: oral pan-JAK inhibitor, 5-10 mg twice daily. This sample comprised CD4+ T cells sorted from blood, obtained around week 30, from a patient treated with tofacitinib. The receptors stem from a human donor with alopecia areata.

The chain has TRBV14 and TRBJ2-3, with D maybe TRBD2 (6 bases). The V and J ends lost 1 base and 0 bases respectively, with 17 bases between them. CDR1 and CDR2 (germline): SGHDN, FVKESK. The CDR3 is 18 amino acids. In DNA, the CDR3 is TGTGCCAGCAGCCAAGTATTGCCGGGAGAGTTTAGCACAGATACGCAGTATTTT. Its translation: CASSQVLPGEFSTDTQYF.

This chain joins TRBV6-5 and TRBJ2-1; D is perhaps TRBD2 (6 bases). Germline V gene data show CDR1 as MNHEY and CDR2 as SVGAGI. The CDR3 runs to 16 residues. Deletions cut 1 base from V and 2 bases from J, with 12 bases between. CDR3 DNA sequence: TGTGCCAGCAGTTACTTGGTCGGGAGTGCCTACAATGAGCAGTTCTTC. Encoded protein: CASSYLVGSAYNEQFF.

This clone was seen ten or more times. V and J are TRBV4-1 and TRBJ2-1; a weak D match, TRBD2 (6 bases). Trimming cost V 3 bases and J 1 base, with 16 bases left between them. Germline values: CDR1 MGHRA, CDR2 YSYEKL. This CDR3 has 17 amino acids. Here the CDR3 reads CASSQRPPGASYNEQFF. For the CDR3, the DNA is TGCGCCAGCAGCCAGCGCCCTCCGGGAGCTTCCTACAATGAGCAGTTCTTC.

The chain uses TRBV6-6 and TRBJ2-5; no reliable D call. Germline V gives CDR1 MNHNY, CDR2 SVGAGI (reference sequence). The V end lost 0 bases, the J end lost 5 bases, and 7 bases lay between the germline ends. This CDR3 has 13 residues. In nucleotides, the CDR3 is TGTGCCAGCAGTTACTCTGGGTTGGAGACCCAGTACTTC. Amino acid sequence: CASSYSGLETQYF.

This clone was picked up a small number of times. CDR3 bases: TGCAGCGTGAGTAGGCCCCCGGGCAATGAGCAGTTCTTC. Encoded protein: CSVSRPPGNEQFF. The chain employs TRBV29-1 and TRBJ2-1; D remains ambiguous. V shed 6 bases and J shed 6 bases, with 15 bases lying between them. CDR3 length equals 13 residues. Germline CDR1 and CDR2: SQVTM and ANQGSEA.

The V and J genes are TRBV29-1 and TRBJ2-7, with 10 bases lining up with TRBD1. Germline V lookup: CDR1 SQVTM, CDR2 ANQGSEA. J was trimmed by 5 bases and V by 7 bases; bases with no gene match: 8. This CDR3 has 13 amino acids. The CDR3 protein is CSAKGQGFHEQYF. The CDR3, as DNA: TGCAGCGCTAAGGGACAGGGGTTCCACGAGCAGTACTTC.

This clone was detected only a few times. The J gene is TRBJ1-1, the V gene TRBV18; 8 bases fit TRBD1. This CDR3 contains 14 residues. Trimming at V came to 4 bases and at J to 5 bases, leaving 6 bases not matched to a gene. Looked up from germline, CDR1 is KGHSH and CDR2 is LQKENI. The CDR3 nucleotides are TGTGCCAGCTCACATCCGGGACAGGTAACTGAAGCTTTCTTT. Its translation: CASSHPGQVTEAFF.

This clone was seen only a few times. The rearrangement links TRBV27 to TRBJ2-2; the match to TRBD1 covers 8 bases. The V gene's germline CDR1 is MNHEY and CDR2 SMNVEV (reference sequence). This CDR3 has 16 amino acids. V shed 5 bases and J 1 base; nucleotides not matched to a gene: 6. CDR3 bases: TGTGCCAGCAGTCGACAGGGGCAGGGGAACACCGGGGAGCTGTTTTTT. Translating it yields CASSRQGQGNTGELFF.

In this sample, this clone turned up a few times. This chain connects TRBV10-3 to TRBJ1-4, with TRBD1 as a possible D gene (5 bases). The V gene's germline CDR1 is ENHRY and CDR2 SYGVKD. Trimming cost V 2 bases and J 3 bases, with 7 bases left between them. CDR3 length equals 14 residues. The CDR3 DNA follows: TGTGCCATCAGTGAGGGGGCTTCTAATGAAAAACTGTTTTTT. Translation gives CAISEGASNEKLFF.

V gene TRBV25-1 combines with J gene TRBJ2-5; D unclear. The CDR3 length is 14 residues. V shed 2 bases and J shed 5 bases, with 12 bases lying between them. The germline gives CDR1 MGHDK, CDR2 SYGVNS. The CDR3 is CASSERTGLETQYF. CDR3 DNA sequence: TGTGCCAGCAGTGAAAGAACGGGTCTGGAGACCCAGTACTTC.

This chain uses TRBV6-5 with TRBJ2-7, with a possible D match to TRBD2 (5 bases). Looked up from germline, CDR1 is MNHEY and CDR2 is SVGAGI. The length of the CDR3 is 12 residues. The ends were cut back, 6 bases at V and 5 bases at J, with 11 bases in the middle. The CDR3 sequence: CASSPTRNEQYF. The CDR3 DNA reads TGTGCCAGCAGCCCCACTAGAAACGAGCAGTACTTC.

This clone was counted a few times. The chain's CDR3 is CASSYSNRANTEAFF. CDR3 DNA sequence: TGTGCCAGCAGTTACTCGAATAGAGCGAACACTGAAGCTTTCTTT. This chain joins TRBV6-5 and TRBJ1-1; D gene unclear. The germline V gene encodes CDR1 MNHEY and CDR2 SVGAGI. V gave up 0 bases and J gave up 1 base, with 9 bases separating them. This CDR3 is 15 amino acids long.

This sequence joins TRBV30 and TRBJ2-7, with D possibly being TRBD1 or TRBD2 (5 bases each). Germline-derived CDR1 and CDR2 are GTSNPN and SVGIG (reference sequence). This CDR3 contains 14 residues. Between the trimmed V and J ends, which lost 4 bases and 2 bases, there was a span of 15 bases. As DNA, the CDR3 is TGTGCCTGGACGACCCCAGGGAGTCCCTACGAGCAGTACTTC. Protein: CAWTTPGSPYEQYF. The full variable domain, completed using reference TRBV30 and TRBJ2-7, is SQTIHQWPATLVQPVGSPLSLECTVEGTSNPNLYWYRQAAGRGLQLLFYSVGIGQISSEVPQNLSASRPQDRQFILSSKKLLLSDSGFYLCAWTTPGSPYEQYFGPGTRLTVT.

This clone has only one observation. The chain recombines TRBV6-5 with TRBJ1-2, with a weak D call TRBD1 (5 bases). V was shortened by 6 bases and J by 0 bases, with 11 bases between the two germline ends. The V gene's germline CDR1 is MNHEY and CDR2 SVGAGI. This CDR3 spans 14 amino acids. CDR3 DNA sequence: TGTGCCAGCAGACGGGACGGAGCTAACTATGGCTACACCTTC. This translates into CASRRDGANYGYTF.

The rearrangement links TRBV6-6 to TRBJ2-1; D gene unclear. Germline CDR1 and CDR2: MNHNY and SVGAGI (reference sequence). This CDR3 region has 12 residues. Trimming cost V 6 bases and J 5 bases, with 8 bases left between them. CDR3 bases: TGTGCCAGCAGCCTCCGTAACAATGAGCAGTTCTTC. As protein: CASSLRNNEQFF.

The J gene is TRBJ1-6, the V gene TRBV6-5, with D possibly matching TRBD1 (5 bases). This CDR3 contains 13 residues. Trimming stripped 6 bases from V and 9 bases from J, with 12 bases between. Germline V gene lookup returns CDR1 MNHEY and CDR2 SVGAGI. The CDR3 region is CASRRTGGSPLHF. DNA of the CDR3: TGTGCCAGCAGAAGGACGGGGGGTTCACCCCTCCACTTT.

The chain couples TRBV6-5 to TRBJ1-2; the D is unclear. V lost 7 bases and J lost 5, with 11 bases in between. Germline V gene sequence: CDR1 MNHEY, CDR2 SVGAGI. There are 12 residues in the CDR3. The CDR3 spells CASKERRYGYTF. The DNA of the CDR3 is TGTGCCAGCAAGGAGCGACGGTATGGCTACACCTTC.

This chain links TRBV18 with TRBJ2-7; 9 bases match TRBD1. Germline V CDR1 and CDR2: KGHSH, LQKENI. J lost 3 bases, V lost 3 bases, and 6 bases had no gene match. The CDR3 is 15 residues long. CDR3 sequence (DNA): TGTGCCAGCTCACCGGGGACAGGGACTATCTACGAGCAGTACTTC. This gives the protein CASSPGTGTIYEQYF.

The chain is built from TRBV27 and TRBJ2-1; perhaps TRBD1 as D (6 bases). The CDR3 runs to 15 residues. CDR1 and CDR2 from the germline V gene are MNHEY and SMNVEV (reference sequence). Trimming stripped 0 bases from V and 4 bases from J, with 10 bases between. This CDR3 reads CASSLSGQRYNEQFF. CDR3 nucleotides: TGTGCCAGCAGTTTATCGGGACAAAGATACAATGAGCAGTTCTTC.

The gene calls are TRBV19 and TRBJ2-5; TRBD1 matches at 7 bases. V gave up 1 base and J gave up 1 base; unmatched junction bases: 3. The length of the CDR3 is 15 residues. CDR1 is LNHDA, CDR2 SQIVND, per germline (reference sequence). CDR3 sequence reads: CASSIAGQAQETQYF. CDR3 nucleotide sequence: TGTGCCAGTAGTATAGCCGGACAGGCCCAAGAGACCCAGTACTTC.

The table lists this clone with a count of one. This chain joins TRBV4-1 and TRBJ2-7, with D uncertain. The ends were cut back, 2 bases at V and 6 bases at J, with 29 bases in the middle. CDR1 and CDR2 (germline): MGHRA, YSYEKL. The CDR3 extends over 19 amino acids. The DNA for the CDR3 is TGCGCCAGCAGCCAACTCGCCGACACTCCATACCTTTCCCCGGCCGAGCAGTACTTC. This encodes CASSQLADTPYLSPAEQYF.

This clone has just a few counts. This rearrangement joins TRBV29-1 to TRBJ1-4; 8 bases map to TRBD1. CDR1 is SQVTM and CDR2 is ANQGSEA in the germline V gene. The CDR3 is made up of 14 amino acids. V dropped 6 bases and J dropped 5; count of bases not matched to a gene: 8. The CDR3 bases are TGCAGCGTAACCCGGACAGGGAAGAATGAAAAACTGTTTTTT. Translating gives CSVTRTGKNEKLFF.